By its share, the clone carrying this T cell receptor (beta chain) is medium-sized. Its antigen is not known. The record originates from a study of PD-1 blockade in classical Hodgkin lymphoma. Across the whole study: Patients were administered nivolumab (3 mg/kg intravenously) every 2 weeks.

Germline assignment: CDR1 SGHRS and CDR2 YFSETQ. The V end lost 2 bases, the J end lost 1 base, and 12 bases lay between the germline ends. This CDR3 region has 15 residues. Some clones are missing from TCRdb's copy, which holds only in-frame ones; the method was immunoSEQ multiplex PCR. The table includes about 11,000 clones, around 79% detected once. Study findings and constraints: As was reported, newly diagnosed patients showed lower baseline TCR diversity than healthy donors did. Patients with a complete response exhibited baseline diversity comparable to newly diagnosed patients.

Each patient relapsed following autologous stem cell transplantation, and prior brentuximab vedotin exposure differed. The chain links TRBV5-1 to TRBJ1-1; maybe TRBD1 (5 bases). The material was peripheral blood mononuclear cells (PBMCs), obtained at baseline. The TCR sequence derives from a human donor with classical Hodgkin lymphoma. The CDR3 is CASSLTGLENTEAFF. The CDR3 bases are TGCGCCAGCAGCTTAACAGGACTCGAGAACACTGAAGCTTTCTTT.